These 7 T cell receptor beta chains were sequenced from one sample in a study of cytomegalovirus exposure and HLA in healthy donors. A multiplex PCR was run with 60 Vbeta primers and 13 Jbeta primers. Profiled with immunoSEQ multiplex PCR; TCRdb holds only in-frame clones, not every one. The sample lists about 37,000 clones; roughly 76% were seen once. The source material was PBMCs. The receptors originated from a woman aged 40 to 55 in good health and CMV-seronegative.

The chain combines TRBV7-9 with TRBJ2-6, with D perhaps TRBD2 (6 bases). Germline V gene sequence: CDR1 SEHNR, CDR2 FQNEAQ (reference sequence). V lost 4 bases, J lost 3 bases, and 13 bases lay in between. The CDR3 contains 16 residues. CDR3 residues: CASSSNRDFGANVLTF. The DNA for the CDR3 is TGTGCCAGCAGCTCGAATAGGGACTTTGGGGCCAACGTCCTGACTTTC.

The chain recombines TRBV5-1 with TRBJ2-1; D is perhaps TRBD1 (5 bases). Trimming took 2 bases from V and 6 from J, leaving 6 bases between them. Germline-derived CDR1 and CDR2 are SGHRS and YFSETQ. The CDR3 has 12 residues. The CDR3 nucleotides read TGCGCCAGCAGCTTCGACAGCAATGAGCAGTTCTTC. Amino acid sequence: CASSFDSNEQFF. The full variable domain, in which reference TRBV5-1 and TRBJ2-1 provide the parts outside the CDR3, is KAGVTQTPRYLIKTRGQQVTLSCSPISGHRSVSWYQQTPGQGLQFLFEYFSETQRNKGNFPGRFSGRQFSNSRSEMNVSTLELGDSALYLCASSFDSNEQFFGPGTRLTVL.

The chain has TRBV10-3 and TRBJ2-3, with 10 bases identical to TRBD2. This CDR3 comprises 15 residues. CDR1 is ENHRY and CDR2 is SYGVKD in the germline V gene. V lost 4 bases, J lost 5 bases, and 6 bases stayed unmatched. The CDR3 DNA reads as TGTGCCATCAGTGGGGTAGCGGGGGGTATAGATACGCAGTATTTT. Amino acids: CAISGVAGGIDTQYF.

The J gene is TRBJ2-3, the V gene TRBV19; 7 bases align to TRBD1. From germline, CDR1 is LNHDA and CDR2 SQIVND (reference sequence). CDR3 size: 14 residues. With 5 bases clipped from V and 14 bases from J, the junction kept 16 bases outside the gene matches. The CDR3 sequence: CASSPSTGTGLRYF. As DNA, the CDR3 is TGTGCCAGTAGTCCGTCGACAGGGACCGGTTTGAGGTATTTT.

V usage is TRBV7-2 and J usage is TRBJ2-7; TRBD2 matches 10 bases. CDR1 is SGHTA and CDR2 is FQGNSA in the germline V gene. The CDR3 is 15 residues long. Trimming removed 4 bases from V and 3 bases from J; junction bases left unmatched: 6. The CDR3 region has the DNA TGTGCCAGCAGCTCCCAAATAGCGGGGGGCTACGAGCAGTACTTC. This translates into CASSSQIAGGYEQYF.

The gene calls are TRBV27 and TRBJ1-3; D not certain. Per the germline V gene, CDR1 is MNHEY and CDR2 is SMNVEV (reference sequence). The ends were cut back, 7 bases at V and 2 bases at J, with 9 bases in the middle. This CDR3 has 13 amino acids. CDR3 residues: CASKELAGNTIYF. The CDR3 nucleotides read TGTGCCAGCAAGGAGCTCGCTGGAAACACCATATATTTT.

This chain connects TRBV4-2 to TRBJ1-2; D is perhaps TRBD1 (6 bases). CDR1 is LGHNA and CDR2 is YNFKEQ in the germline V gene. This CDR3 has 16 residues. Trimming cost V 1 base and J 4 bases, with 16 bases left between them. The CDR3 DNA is TGTGCCAGCAGCCAAGGGGAGACAGTGGGGGCCTATGGCTACACCTTC. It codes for CASSQGETVGAYGYTF.